A single sample gave rise to the 4 T cell receptor beta chains below, sequenced in a study of beta chain features in type 1 diabetes. Sequencing targeted expressed TCRB transcripts, as all isolated RNA had been reverse transcribed. The assay was immunoSEQ multiplex PCR, and TCRdb's table has in-frame clones only and misses some. The data contain about 160,000 clones, less than 9.5% of them singletons. Study-level results: All four CD4+ subsets of Type 1 diabetes patients contained TCRB CDR3s that were moderately but significantly shorter.

These receptors have no identified antigens. Material: central memory CD4+ T cells from blood. Receptors were obtained from a middle-aged woman with type 1 diabetes.

This clone came up a few times. The chain carries TRBV14 and TRBJ1-2; D gene uncertain. Trimming removed 1 base from V and 0 bases from J, with 12 bases in between. The CDR3 runs to 16 residues. Germline V gene sequence: CDR1 SGHDN, CDR2 FVKESK. CDR3 protein: CASSQGHPGSNYGYTF. CDR3 bases: TGTGCCAGCAGCCAAGGGCACCCAGGATCTAACTATGGCTACACCTTC. Filled out from reference TRBV14 and TRBJ1-2, the complete variable domain reads EAGVTQFPSHSVIEKGQTVTLRCDPISGHDNLYWYRRVMGKEIKFLLHFVKESKQDESGMPNNRFLAERTGGTYSTLKVQPAELEDSGVYFCASSQGHPGSNYGYTFGSGTRLTVV.

This clone appeared many times. The chain carries TRBV29-1 and TRBJ2-3; D is uncertain. The CDR3 length is 13 residues. CDR1 is SQVTM and CDR2 is ANQGSEA in the germline V gene. V was cut by 0 bases and J by 2 bases, with 6 bases left in between. In nucleotides, the CDR3 is TGCAGCGTTGAAGATCAGATCACAGATACGCAGTATTTT. This encodes CSVEDQITDTQYF.

The chain employs TRBV19 and TRBJ1-5; TRBD1 agrees at 8 bases. This CDR3 is 13 amino acids long. CDR1 is LNHDA and CDR2 is SQIVND in the germline V gene (reference sequence). V was clipped by 8 bases and J by 4 bases; unmatched bases: 4. In DNA, the CDR3 is TGTGCCAGTCGTGACAGGGGTAATCAGCCCCAGCATTTT. It is translated as CASRDRGNQPQHF.

The rearrangement joins TRBV4-2 to TRBJ2-2; D is unclear. The V and J ends lost 0 bases and 4 bases respectively, with 6 bases between them. From germline, CDR1 is LGHNA and CDR2 YNFKEQ. The CDR3 runs 14 residues. Here the CDR3 DNA reads TGTGCCAGCAGCCAAGATGGAGCCACCGGGGAGCTGTTTTTT. It yields the protein CASSQDGATGELFF.